These 3 T cell receptor beta chains originate from one sample sequenced in a study of T cells expressing NK-cell markers. TCRdb reprocessed the 5' RACE reads, with one entry per CDR3 protein and no DNA. The sample has about 380,000 distinct CDR3 sequences; the top ten hold 5.2%. The specimen was blood T cells: a sorted CD56 or NKG2C T cell subset, CD4+ or CD8+ T cells, or bulk PBMC T cells (not recorded which). These receptors came from a man aged 18-70 years in good health.

The chain carries TRBV14 and TRBJ2-5; TCRdb returns TRBD1, unconfirmable since there is no DNA. This CDR3 region has 15 residues. CDR1 is SGHDN and CDR2 is FVKESK in the germline V gene. CDR3 amino acids: CASSQVGHPRETQYF.

V usage is TRBV6-1 and J usage is TRBJ2-5. There are 16 residues in the CDR3. Per the germline V gene, CDR1 is MNHNS and CDR2 is SASEGT. The CDR3 reads CASTPGRTHKGMAQYF.

The J gene is TRBJ2-1, the V gene TRBV7-3; the D call of TRBD2 rests on TCRdb alone, since no DNA is present to check it. Germline V gene sequence: CDR1 SGHTA, CDR2 FQGTGA. CDR3 length: 15 residues. The CDR3 reads CASSERVGGYNEQFF.